These 4 T cell receptor beta chains were sequenced from one sample in a study of blood T cell repertoires in COVID-19. Sequencing was performed with immunoSEQ multiplex PCR; in TCRdb, only in-frame clones are kept and a portion is missing. The table includes roughly 320,000 clones, over 85% detected once. Sequenced sample: peripheral blood. The source of these receptors is a woman in her twenties or thirties with COVID-19, enrolled during active disease.

V gene TRBV5-8 combines with J gene TRBJ1-1; D is unresolved. V was pared by 0 bases and J by 7 bases, with 4 bases between. The V gene's germline CDR1 is SGHTS and CDR2 YDEGEE. The CDR3 totals 11 residues. CDR3 coding DNA: TGTGCCAGCAGCTTGGTAGTTGAAGCTTTCTTT. Translating it yields CASSLVVEAFF.

The J gene is TRBJ2-7, the V gene TRBV5-5; perhaps TRBD2 as D (5 bases). Trimming removed 4 bases from V and 0 bases from J, with 8 bases in between. CDR1 is SGHKS, CDR2 YYEKEE, per germline (reference sequence). The CDR3 contains 13 residues. CDR3 nucleotides: TGTGCCAGCAGCATCCGGGGCTCCTACGAGCAGTACTTC. Translating gives CASSIRGSYEQYF.

The chain joins TRBV6-5 to TRBJ2-7; tentative D call: TRBD1 (6 bases). The CDR3 loop spans 16 amino acids. Trimming removed 2 bases from V and 2 bases from J, with 16 bases in between. Germline V gives CDR1 MNHEY, CDR2 SVGAGI. For the CDR3, the DNA is TGTGCCAGCAGTTACCCTAGAGGACAGTCTACCTACGAGCAGTACGTC. Encoded protein: CASSYPRGQSTYEQYV.

A single count supports this clone. V usage is TRBV6-5 and J usage is TRBJ2-7, with 11 positions matching TRBD2. The CDR3 loop spans 15 amino acids. Germline CDR1 and CDR2: MNHEY and SVGAGI. The V gene end was trimmed by 5 bases and the J gene end by 2 bases; junction bases not matched to a gene: 5. As DNA, the CDR3 is TGTGCCAGCAGTACTGTAGCGGGGGGGACCTACGAGCAGTACTTC. It codes for CASSTVAGGTYEQYF.